This TCR beta chain was sequenced for a study of blood T cell repertoires in COVID-19. Trimming removed 1 base from V and 2 bases from J, with 6 bases in between. The CDR3 has 13 residues. Here immunoSEQ multiplex PCR was the method, and the copy in TCRdb shows in-frame clones only, minus some. Among 250,000 to 300,000 clones listed, around 86% were seen once. Sequenced material: PBMCs or T cells enriched from blood (not recorded which). The TCR comes from a young man who had recovered from COVID-19. This chain links TRBV12-3 or TRBV12-4 with TRBJ2-7; D may be TRBD1 (6 bases). CDR3 region: CASSLEGAYEQYF. In nucleotides, the CDR3 is TGTGCCAGCAGTTTAGAGGGGGCCTACGAGCAGTACTTC.